What follows are 8 T cell receptor beta chains derived from one specimen sequenced in a study of T cell responses to AZD1222 COVID-19 vaccine. Profiling relied on immunoSEQ multiplex PCR, and the TCRdb table lists in-frame clones only, not all of them. The table records over 100,000 clones, 90% to 95% of them present only once. The material sequenced was peripheral blood, taken on day 0 of AZD1222 vaccination. Every receptor here comes from an adult in good health.

This clone was picked up one time. The chain carries TRBV5-1 and TRBJ2-1; 9 nucleotides line up with TRBD2. CDR1 and CDR2 (germline): SGHRS, YFSETQ. Unmatched junction bases numbered 9, after V lost 1 base and J lost 4 bases. This CDR3 is built from 17 residues. In nucleotides, the CDR3 is TGCGCCAGCAGCTTGACCCAGACTAGCGGAGGTTACAATGAGCAGTTCTTC. Translation gives CASSLTQTSGGYNEQFF.

The chain employs TRBV5-4 and TRBJ1-6; D gene unclear. Between the trimmed V and J ends, which lost 4 bases and 7 bases, there was a span of 9 bases. Germline assignment: CDR1 SGHNT and CDR2 YYREEE (reference sequence). The CDR3 has 13 amino acids. CDR3 coding DNA: TGTGCCAGCAGCAGCTGGGAGAATTCACCCCTCCACTTT. Protein: CASSSWENSPLHF.

This sequence joins TRBV18 and TRBJ1-4; D remains unclear. The CDR3 totals 11 residues. V lost 4 bases and J 8 bases, leaving 5 bases between the germline ends. Germline V gene sequence: CDR1 KGHSH, CDR2 LQKENI. The CDR3 sequence: CASSQGEKLFF. CDR3 coding DNA: TGTGCCAGCTCACAGGGAGAAAAACTGTTTTTT.

This clone has a single count. This chain uses TRBV6-1 with TRBJ2-7; no clear D gene. V was shortened by 2 bases and J by 6 bases, with 5 bases between the two germline ends. The germline CDR1 and CDR2 sequences are MNHNS and SASEGT. The CDR3 has 11 amino acids. In DNA, the CDR3 is TGTGCCAGCAGTGAAAGCCGCGAGCAGTACTTC. This codes for CASSESREQYF.

This rearrangement joins TRBV5-4 to TRBJ1-1; D is unclear. Trimming stripped 4 bases from V and 4 bases from J, with 17 bases between. CDR1 and CDR2 (germline): SGHNT, YYREEE (reference sequence). The CDR3 totals 15 residues. The CDR3 DNA reads as TGTGCCAGCAGCAACCAGTACGGGTCCGGCACTGAAGCTTTCTTT. Translation: CASSNQYGSGTEAFF.

This clone was picked up one time. V is TRBV5-1 and J is TRBJ2-6; tentative D call: TRBD2 (5 bases). Germline V lookup: CDR1 SGHRS, CDR2 YFSETQ. The CDR3 is 15 residues long. Trimming pared 4 bases from V and 0 bases from J, leaving 8 bases between. The CDR3 protein is CASSTGISGANVLTF. In nucleotides, the CDR3 is TGCGCCAGCAGCACCGGGATCTCTGGGGCCAACGTCCTGACTTTC.

V gene TRBV15 combines with J gene TRBJ1-4; D possibly corresponds to TRBD1 (5 bases). This CDR3 region has 13 residues. The germline gives CDR1 LNHNV, CDR2 YYDKDF (reference sequence). V shed 5 bases and J shed 5 bases, with 9 bases lying between them. Here the CDR3 reads CATSRRENEKLFF. CDR3 bases: TGTGCCACCAGCCGCAGGGAGAATGAAAAACTGTTTTTT.

This chain joins TRBV18 and TRBJ1-4, with TRBD1 identical over 9 bases. Unmatched junction bases numbered 4, after V lost 3 bases and J lost 5 bases. The length of the CDR3 is 15 residues. Germline V gene data show CDR1 as KGHSH and CDR2 as LQKENI. DNA for the CDR3: TGTGCCAGCTCACCTTACGGGACAGGGAATGAAAAACTGTTTTTT. Encoded protein: CASSPYGTGNEKLFF.